This T cell receptor (beta chain) was recovered during a study of cytomegalovirus exposure and HLA in healthy donors. Points from the study as a whole: TCR beta chains numbering under 200 were designated cytomegalovirus-associated. First-cohort TCR clusters were later found to tend to co-occur in the roughly 120 validation repertoires. The classifier reportedly diagnosed cytomegalovirus status with high specificity and sensitivity.

This clone came up a few times. Its antigen remains unknown. V lost 2 bases and J 8 bases, leaving 3 bases between the germline ends. CDR3 size: 10 residues. CDR1 and CDR2 (germline): DFQATT, SNEGSKA (reference sequence). Separate from the approximately 700-subject first cohort was the approximately 120-subject validation cohort, to which the donors belonged. Sequencing used immunoSEQ multiplex PCR; TCRdb keeps in-frame clones, though not all of them. The top ten clones hold 2% to 3% of a sample with about 180,000 clones, around nine tenths of them seen once. The sample consisted of PBMCs. The TCR was taken from a young man in good health and CMV-seropositive. V usage is TRBV20-1 and J usage is TRBJ1-4; no clear D gene. CDR3 loop: CSARQEKLFF. CDR3 in DNA: TGCAGTGCTAGACAGGAAAAACTGTTTTTT.